These 2 T cell receptor beta chains were sequenced from one sample in a study of blood T cell repertoires in COVID-19. Using immunoSEQ multiplex PCR, the repertoire was profiled, and TCRdb retains in-frame clones only, with some absent. The sample has hundreds of thousands of clones; approximately 89% are singletons. Sequences were obtained from peripheral blood. All receptors come from a woman aged 55-70 years who had recovered from COVID-19.

The V call is TRBV9, the J call TRBJ2-2; D is undetermined. This CDR3 spans 14 amino acids. Looked up from germline, CDR1 is SGDLS and CDR2 is YYNGEE. Trimming removed 5 bases at V and 2 bases at J, with 10 bases between. The CDR3 sequence: CASSYFSNTGELFF. DNA for the CDR3: TGTGCCAGCAGTTACTTTTCAAACACCGGGGAGCTGTTTTTT.

This clone was observed once. The chain recombines TRBV5-1 with TRBJ2-5; the D gene is possibly TRBD2 (5 bases). This CDR3 contains 15 residues. V was shortened by 2 bases and J by 5 bases, with 16 bases between the two germline ends. Germline V gene lookup returns CDR1 SGHRS and CDR2 YFSETQ. The CDR3 nucleotides are TGCGCCAGCAGCTTACTGGGTCCCGGGGAGGAGACCCAGTACTTC. Protein: CASSLLGPGEETQYF.